The T cell receptor (beta chain) under discussion was sequenced for a study of blood T cell repertoires in COVID-19 (dated by TCRdb to the early 2020s). For the study in its entirety: Collaborator samples came from the United States, Italy and Spain and covered acute and convalescent phases of COVID-19. The material from the prospective study consisted of cDNA or gDNA derived from T cells, B-cell-depleted T cells, or PBMCs. A de-identified subject ID, COVID-19 status, age in years and sex were almost always included in the sample metadata. Subjects who had been exposed to COVID-19, were actively infected with it, or had recovered from it provided the deeply sampled blood TCRbeta repertoires that made up the dataset. Samples came from the ongoing ImmuneRACE study (first 160 participants) plus 1,254 subjects from 6 global collaborators. Where available, HLA class I and class II types were obtained from metadata supplied by the sample provider rather than from assay-based typing. A freely available public database, intended as a resource for researchers studying the immune response to SARS-CoV-2, is where the repertoires were released.

General findings and caveats noted by the study authors: How much clinical and demographic metadata was included differed by source and by participant, and the metadata was provided uncurated.

Concerning this clone itself: The clone's antigen remains unknown. The input lacks base qualities; no much larger clone sits a single base away.

The immunoSEQ Assay, a bias-controlled multiplex PCR, was used to amplify TCRbeta CDR3 regions from genomic DNA. Per the authors' processing: Nucleated cell counts per sample were estimated from amplification of reference gene primers within the assay. To quantify the absolute abundance of each unique TCRbeta CDR3 rearrangement, sequence reads were collapsed and filtered. Productive Simpson clonality was computed per sample as the square root of Simpson's diversity index over productive rearrangements. TCRdb took over this immuneACCESS table, retaining in-frame rearrangements with V and J assigned. Such tables are incomplete; in checked studies, under half of the missing clones stem from an unresolved V gene, and the remainder is unexplained. V and J calls and clone size are given by that table; D and trimming were obtained from the DNA. This sample comprises some 240,000 clones, 65% to 85% of them detected only once. Roughly 3.6% of the sample belongs to the ten largest clones.

Trimming removed 7 bases from V and 0 bases from J, leaving 25 bases between the germline ends. The cysteine opens and the phenylalanine closes a CDR3 of 19 amino acids. Only the CDR3 portion is preserved as DNA: 57 bases, with reading frame beginning at the first base. CDR1 and CDR2 are read off the germline V gene as MDHEN and SYDVKM. Enrolling through a virtual design, the prospective study's participants ranged in age from roughly 18 to 89 years and lived across roughly 23 United States geographic areas. Cohort assignment in the prospective study relied on participant-reported clinical history from a screening survey and a study questionnaire. ImmuneRACE Cohort 3 recovered participants were defined by two consecutive negative NP/OP PCR tests, healthcare professional clearance, or symptom resolution. Mobile phlebotomists in the prospective study collected whole blood, serum and a nasopharyngeal or oropharyngeal swab from every participant. Additional blood draws and questionnaires over an approximately 2-month period could optionally be provided by prospective study participants. Blood samples from the prospective study were shipped frozen or at room temperature prior to DNA extraction.

The chain is made from TRBV28 and TRBJ1-5, with TRBD1 tentatively as D gene (5 bases match). The sequence came from a man in his fifties who had recovered from COVID-19. Sequencing was done on a sample of PBMCs or T cells enriched from blood (not recorded which). The nucleotides are TGTGCCAGCATCACGTTTAGGCAGGGTAAAAGAAATAGCAATCAGCCCCAGCATTTT. It translates as CASITFRQGKRNSNQPQHF.